Listed below are T cell receptor beta chains from one sample, sequenced in a study of Ad26.COV2.S vaccination and SARS-CoV-2 variants. The protocol was immunoSEQ multiplex PCR, while the TCRdb copy is restricted to in-frame clones and leaves out a portion. Of around 500,000 clones detected, approximately 90% appear once; the ten largest clones hold 1.7%. The source material was peripheral blood, sampled in a trial of Ad26.COV2.S vaccine versus placebo. These receptors originate from a person aged 18-65 years who received the Ad26.COV2.S COVID-19 vaccine or a placebo. The CDR3 runs from the conserved cysteine through the conserved F or W. The order of the fields is clone size, D gene, V gene, CDR3 length, J gene, CDR3 DNA, CDR3 protein. A D gene is named only where the DNA matches it firmly. The listing skips clone size in some rows; elsewhere it reads once, few, many or a size class.

-,-,TRBV7-2,12,TRBJ1-2,TGTGCCAGCAGCTTGGAGCCCCTCGGCTACACCTTC,CASSLEPLGYTF
-,-,TRBV9,14,TRBJ2-4,TGTGCCAGCAGCCCAGGGGGGACCAAAAACATTCAGTACTTC,CASSPGGTKNIQYF
-,TRBD2,TRBV27,15,TRBJ2-7,TGTGCCAGCAGTTCCCCCGGGGGGAACTCCTACGAGCAGTACTTC,CASSSPGGNSYEQYF
-,-,TRBV13,16,TRBJ1-2,TGTGCCAGCAGCCCCAGAGGAAGGGTTCGGCACTATGGCTACACCTTC,CASSPRGRVRHYGYTF
-,-,TRBV6-5,13,TRBJ1-4,TGTGCCAGCAGTACCCGGACACTTGAAAAACTGTTTTTT,CASSTRTLEKLFF
-,-,TRBV3-1/TRBV3-2,19,TRBJ1-1,TGTGCCAGCAGCCAAGTCTTGGTAGGCTCCGTGAGCATGAACACTGAAGCTTTCTTT,CASSQVLVGSVSMNTEAFF
-,-,TRBV3-1/TRBV3-2,15,TRBJ2-7,TGTGCCAGCAGCCAAGTACCTAGCAGTAAATACGAGCAGTACTTC,CASSQVPSSKYEQYF
-,TRBD2,TRBV6-6,16,TRBJ2-1,TGTGCCAGCAGTTTTACTAGCGGGAGGGCTGGCAATGAGCAGTTCTTC,CASSFTSGRAGNEQFF
-,-,TRBV15,16,TRBJ1-2,TGTGCCACCAGCAGAGGAGGAAAGAGGGCTAACTATGGCTACACCTTC,CATSRGGKRANYGYTF
few,-,TRBV6-2/TRBV6-3,18,TRBJ2-7,TGTGCCAGCAGTTACCTGTTTGCTGCCAGGGCACCCTCCTACGAGCAGTACTTC,CASSYLFAARAPSYEQYF
-,TRBD2,TRBV13,16,TRBJ2-3,TGTGCCAGCAGCGAGACTAGCGGGAGTAGACCAGATACGCAGTATTTT,CASSETSGSRPDTQYF
-,TRBD1,TRBV27,17,TRBJ1-3,TGTGCCAGCAGTTCCCGCCTCACAGGGGCTTTCGGAAACACCATATATTTT,CASSSRLTGAFGNTIYF
-,-,TRBV27,12,TRBJ2-3,TGTGCCAGCAGTTTAAAGGGTGATACGCAGTATTTT,CASSLKGDTQYF
-,-,TRBV3-1/TRBV3-2,15,TRBJ1-5,TGTGCCAGCAGCCAAGATTCGTGGGGGTCCGGGCCCCAGCATTTT,CASSQDSWGSGPQHF
-,-,TRBV6-5,13,TRBJ1-1,TGTGCCAGCAGTTACAAAGGGGGCACTGAAGCTTTCTTT,CASSYKGGTEAFF
once,-,TRBV7-9,14,TRBJ1-1,TGTGCCAGCAGCGATATACTCCCGGACACTGAAGCTTTCTTT,CASSDILPDTEAFF
-,TRBD2,TRBV5-1,16,TRBJ2-7,TGCGCCAGCAGCTTGTTGGGTGTAGCGGGGAACTACGAGCAGTACTTC,CASSLLGVAGNYEQYF
once,-,TRBV7-9,14,TRBJ2-2,TGTGCCAGCAGCTCGGGAGTTGACACCGGGGAGCTGTTTTTT,CASSSGVDTGELFF
-,TRBD2,TRBV27,15,TRBJ2-3,TGTGCCAGCAGTACCCAGCGGGGGGGCACAGATACGCAGTATTTT,CASSTQRGGTDTQYF
-,-,TRBV28,16,TRBJ1-3,TGTGCCAGCAGGACTACAGGGTTGGCGTCTGGAAACACCATATATTTT,CASRTTGLASGNTIYF
-,-,TRBV5-1,13,TRBJ1-2,TGCGCCAGCAGCTTGCCAGGGTCAGATGGCTACACCTTC,CASSLPGSDGYTF
once,TRBD2,TRBV18,15,TRBJ2-1,TGTGCCAGCTCACGGATCCTTAGCGGGAGGGATGAGCAGTTCTTC,CASSRILSGRDEQFF
-,TRBD1,TRBV11-3,18,TRBJ1-6,TGTGCCAGCAGCGCAAGGGCAGGGGGCGTTGTCTATAATTCACCCCTCCACTTT,CASSARAGGVVYNSPLHF